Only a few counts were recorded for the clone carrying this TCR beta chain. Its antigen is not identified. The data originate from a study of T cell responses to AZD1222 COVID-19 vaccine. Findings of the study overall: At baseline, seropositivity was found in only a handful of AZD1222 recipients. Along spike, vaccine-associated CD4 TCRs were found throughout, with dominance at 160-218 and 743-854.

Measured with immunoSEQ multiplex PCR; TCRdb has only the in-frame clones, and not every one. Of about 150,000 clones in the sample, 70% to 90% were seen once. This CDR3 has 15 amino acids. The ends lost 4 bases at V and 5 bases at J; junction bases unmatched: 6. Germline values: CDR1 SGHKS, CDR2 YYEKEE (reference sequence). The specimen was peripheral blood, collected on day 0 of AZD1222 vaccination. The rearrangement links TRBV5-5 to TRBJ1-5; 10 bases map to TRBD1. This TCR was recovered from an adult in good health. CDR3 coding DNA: TGTGCCAGCAGCCGGGGACAGGGGTCCGATCAGCCCCAGCATTTT. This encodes CASSRGQGSDQPQHF.